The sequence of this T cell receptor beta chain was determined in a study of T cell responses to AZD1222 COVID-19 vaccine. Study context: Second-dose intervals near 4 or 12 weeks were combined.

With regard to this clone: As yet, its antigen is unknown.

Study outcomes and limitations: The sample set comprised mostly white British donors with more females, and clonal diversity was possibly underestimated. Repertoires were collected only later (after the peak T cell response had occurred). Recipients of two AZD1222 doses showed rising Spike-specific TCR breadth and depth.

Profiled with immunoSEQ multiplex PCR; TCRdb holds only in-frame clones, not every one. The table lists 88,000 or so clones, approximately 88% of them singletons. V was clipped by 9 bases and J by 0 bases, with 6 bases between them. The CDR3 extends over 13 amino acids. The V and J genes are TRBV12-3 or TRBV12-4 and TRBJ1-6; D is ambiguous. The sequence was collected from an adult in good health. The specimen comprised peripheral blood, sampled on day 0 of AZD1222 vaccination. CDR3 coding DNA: TGTGCCAGTTCGAGCTCCTATAATTCACCCCTCCACTTT. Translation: CASSSSYNSPLHF.